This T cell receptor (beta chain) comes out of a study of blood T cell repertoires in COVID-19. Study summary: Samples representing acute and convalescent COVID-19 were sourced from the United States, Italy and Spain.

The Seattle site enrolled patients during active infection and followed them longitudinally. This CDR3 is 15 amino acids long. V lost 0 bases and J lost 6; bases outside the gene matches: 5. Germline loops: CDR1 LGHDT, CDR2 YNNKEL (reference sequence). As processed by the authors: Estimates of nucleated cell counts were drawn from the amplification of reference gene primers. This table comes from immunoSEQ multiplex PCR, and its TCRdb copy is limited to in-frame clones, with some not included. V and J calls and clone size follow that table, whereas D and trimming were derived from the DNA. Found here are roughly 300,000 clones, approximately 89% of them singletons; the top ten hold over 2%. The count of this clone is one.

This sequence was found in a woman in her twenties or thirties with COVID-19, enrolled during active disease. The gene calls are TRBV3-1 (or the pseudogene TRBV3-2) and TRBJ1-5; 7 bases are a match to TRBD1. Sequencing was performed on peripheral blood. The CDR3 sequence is CASSQDHRGGQPQHF. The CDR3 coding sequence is TGTGCCAGCAGCCAAGACCACAGGGGTGGTCAGCCCCAGCATTTT.